A selection of T cell receptor beta chains follows, all from one sample in a study of cytomegalovirus exposure and HLA in healthy donors. Sequencing used immunoSEQ multiplex PCR; TCRdb keeps in-frame clones, though not all of them. The sample lists roughly 93,000 clones, 76% occurring once. Sequencing was performed on PBMCs. The receptor set was obtained from a man between 35 and 55 years old in good health and CMV-seronegative. Each CDR3 is given with its conserved first and last residue. D genes are given only for firm matches. Only some rows state a clone size, as once, few, many or a class for expanded clones.

V,J,size,D,CDR3,DNA
TRBV7-9,TRBJ2-7,once,-,CASSFTRVSSYEQYF,TGTGCCAGCAGCTTTACCAGGGTGAGCTCCTACGAGCAGTACTTC
TRBV7-9,TRBJ2-7,few,TRBD2,CASSLLGLAGDEQYF,TGTGCCAGCAGCTTATTAGGGCTAGCGGGGGACGAGCAGTACTTC
TRBV30,TRBJ1-4,-,-,CASGGGTEKLFF,TGTGCCTCGGGGGGGGGCACGGAAAAACTGTTTTTT
TRBV27,TRBJ1-5,-,-,CASSLRPRDQPQHF,TGTGCCAGCAGTTTAAGACCGAGGGATCAGCCCCAGCATTTT
TRBV15,TRBJ1-1,once,-,CATSRVAAANTEAFF,TGTGCCACCAGCAGAGTGGCGGCAGCTAACACTGAAGCTTTCTTT
TRBV5-1,TRBJ2-2,-,TRBD2,CASSSRWAGGNTGELFF,TGCGCCAGCAGCTCCCGATGGGCGGGGGGGAACACCGGGGAGCTGTTTTTT
TRBV5-1,TRBJ1-2,-,-,CASGDWGEYGYTF,TGCGCCAGCGGGGACTGGGGGGAATATGGCTACACCTTC
TRBV9,TRBJ2-3,few,TRBD2,CASSADGGLSTDTQYF,TGTGCCAGCAGCGCCGACGGGGGGTTGAGCACAGATACGCAGTATTTT
TRBV10-3,TRBJ2-3,-,-,CAISESGGDTQYF,TGTGCCATCAGTGAGTCTGGCGGGGATACGCAGTATTTT
TRBV5-6,TRBJ1-3,-,TRBD1,CASSLAGQGLTGNTIYF,TGTGCCAGCAGCTTGGCCGGACAGGGTCTGACTGGAAACACCATATATTTT
TRBV6-5,TRBJ1-2,few,-,CASSQGGNGYTF,TGTGCCAGCAGCCAAGGAGGGAATGGCTACACCTTC
TRBV7-6,TRBJ1-2,-,-,CASSPDRDYGYTF,TGTGCCAGCAGCCCCGACAGAGACTATGGCTACACCTTC
TRBV4-3,TRBJ2-6,-,-,CASSPAGGPISGANVLTF,TGCGCCAGCAGCCCCGCTGGAGGCCCGATCTCTGGGGCCAACGTCCTGACTTTC
TRBV19,TRBJ2-5,-,TRBD2,CASGRAQETQYF,TGTGCCAGCGGGAGGGCACAAGAGACCCAGTACTTC
TRBV29-1,TRBJ1-1,-,-,CSVVGAEAFF,TGCAGCGTTGTAGGGGCGGAAGCTTTCTTT
TRBV14,TRBJ2-4,-,-,CASSQVGGAGKNIQYF,TGTGCCAGCAGCCAAGTAGGGGGGGCTGGCAAAAACATTCAGTACTTC
TRBV7-6,TRBJ1-4,-,-,CASSSLGGAKEKLFF,TGTGCCAGCAGCTCCTTGGGGGGGGCTAAAGAAAAACTGTTTTTT
TRBV4-2,TRBJ2-5,-,-,CASSQDWSGDVETQYF,TGTGCCAGCAGCCAAGATTGGTCGGGGGATGTCGAGACCCAGTACTTC
TRBV6-5,TRBJ2-7,-,-,CASSYSSRVPYEQYF,TGTGCCAGCAGTTACTCGAGCAGGGTCCCCTACGAGCAGTACTTC
TRBV5-4,TRBJ1-3,-,-,CASSMDRNSGNTIYF,TGTGCCAGCAGCATGGACAGAAACTCTGGAAACACCATATATTTT
TRBV6-5,TRBJ2-3,-,TRBD2,CASSGTSGGTDTQYF,TGTGCCAGCTCCGGGACTAGCGGGGGCACAGATACGCAGTATTTT
TRBV7-2,TRBJ2-3,once,TRBD2,CASSSGLAGSTDTQYF,TGTGCCAGCAGCTCGGGACTAGCGGGGAGCACAGATACGCAGTATTTT
TRBV19,TRBJ1-1,once,-,CASLGRGALGNTEAFF,TGTGCCAGTTTGGGACGGGGGGCCCTAGGGAACACTGAAGCTTTCTTT
TRBV29-1,TRBJ2-1,-,TRBD1,CSVKTGINEQFF,TGCAGCGTTAAGACAGGGATCAATGAGCAGTTCTTC
TRBV4-1,TRBJ2-1,-,TRBD2,CASSQPWGRVMGSYNEQFF,TGCGCCAGCAGCCAACCTTGGGGGAGGGTAATGGGCTCCTACAATGAGCAGTTCTTC
TRBV6-5,TRBJ2-7,-,TRBD1,CASSLTGGGYEQYF,TGTGCCAGCAGCTTGACAGGGGGGGGCTACGAGCAGTACTTC
TRBV28,TRBJ1-5,-,-,CASSRGLNQPQHF,TGTGCCAGCAGTCGAGGGCTTAATCAGCCCCAGCATTTT
TRBV12-1,TRBJ2-7,-,-,CASSFVVAGGSVYEQYF,-
TRBV6-4,TRBJ2-3,few,-,CASSDSKGADTQYF,TGTGCCAGCAGTGACTCGAAAGGGGCAGATACGCAGTATTTT
TRBV4-1,TRBJ1-2,-,-,CASSQENSRNYGYTF,TGCGCCAGCAGCCAAGAGAACAGTCGAAACTATGGCTACACCTTC
TRBV4-2,TRBJ1-1,-,-,CASSQLTGNTEAFF,TGTGCCAGCAGCCAATTGACAGGGAACACTGAAGCTTTCTTT
TRBV5-1,TRBJ2-7,-,-,CASSEQGYEQYF,TGCGCCAGCAGCGAGCAGGGCTACGAGCAGTACTTC
TRBV19,TRBJ2-2,-,-,CASSIKLRAVAANGGELFF,TGTGCCAGTAGTATAAAATTGCGGGCGGTAGCGGCCAATGGAGGGGAGCTGTTTTTT
TRBV9,TRBJ2-5,few,TRBD2,CASSVEGSGGARETQYF,TGTGCCAGCAGCGTAGAAGGTAGCGGGGGGGCCAGAGAGACCCAGTACTTC
TRBV9,TRBJ2-7,-,TRBD1,CASSVRTGGHEQYF,TGTGCCAGCAGCGTAAGAACAGGGGGCCACGAGCAGTACTTC
TRBV19,TRBJ1-1,-,TRBD1,CASSRQGIKDTEAFF,TGTGCCAGTAGCCGACAGGGGATTAAGGACACTGAAGCTTTCTTT
TRBV4-3,TRBJ2-2,-,-,CASSQDLLRNMAGAGELFF,TGCGCCAGCAGCCAAGATCTCCTCCGGAACATGGCGGGTGCCGGGGAGCTGTTTTTT
TRBV7-2,TRBJ2-7,-,-,CASSYSLYDYEQYF,TGTGCCAGCAGCTACTCCCTCTACGACTACGAGCAGTACTTC
TRBV4-1,TRBJ1-2,-,-,CASSPTQADGYTF,TGCGCCAGCAGCCCGACCCAGGCTGATGGCTACACCTTC